Below, 13 T cell receptor beta chains from the same sample are listed, as sequenced in a study of blood T cells in healthy people across ages. The second PCR ran about 6 to 11 cycles with a sample-barcoded 5' primer and J-beta primers. One entry per CDR3 protein results from TCRdb running MiXCR on the 5' RACE reads. The repertoire holds about 720,000 distinct CDR3 sequences, with 20% to 25% as singletons. These records were also assigned to another study, of T cells of mothers and their children.

Material for sequencing was blood. These receptors were collected from a boy aged 5-17 years in good health.

This sequence joins TRBV7-2 and TRBJ2-5; 11 bases fit TRBD2. The ends lost 5 bases at V and 4 bases at J; junction bases unmatched: 6. This CDR3 spans 15 amino acids. Germline values: CDR1 SGHTA, CDR2 FQGNSA. The CDR3 loop reads CASSPNSGGGETQYF. The CDR3 DNA reads as TGTGCCAGCAGCCCGAATAGCGGGGGGGGAGAGACCCAGTACTTC.

This clonotype appeared a few times. V and J are TRBV6-5 and TRBJ1-5, with 8 bases that match TRBD1. Trimming at V came to 6 bases and at J to 6 bases, leaving 10 bases not matched to a gene. The CDR3 covers 15 residues. CDR1 is MNHEY, CDR2 SVGAGI, per germline. The chain's CDR3 is CASRPQGAIGQPQHF. The CDR3 bases are TGTGCCAGCAGACCGCAGGGGGCTATTGGTCAGCCCCAGCATTTT.

The chain employs TRBV7-2 and TRBJ2-7, with a weak D call TRBD1 (5 bases). The V gene's germline CDR1 is SGHTA and CDR2 FQGNSA. The CDR3 is made up of 14 amino acids. The V and J ends lost 5 bases and 0 bases respectively, with 11 bases between them. This CDR3 is CASSQTASSYEQYF. In DNA form, the CDR3 reads TGTGCCAGCAGCCAGACAGCCAGCTCCTACGAGCAGTACTTC.

The chain recombines TRBV7-8 with TRBJ2-7, with a possible D match to TRBD1 (5 bases). Looked up from germline, CDR1 is SGHVS and CDR2 is FQNEAQ. Trimming removed 1 base at V and 3 bases at J, with 16 bases between. This CDR3 is built from 16 residues. This chain's CDR3 is CASSLVAFTQGYEQYF. DNA for the CDR3: TGTGCCAGCAGCTTAGTGGCATTCACTCAGGGCTACGAGCAGTACTTC.

This clonotype has only a few counts. The rearrangement uses TRBV29-1 and TRBJ2-5; a weak D match, TRBD2 (5 bases). The CDR3 runs 13 residues. Germline lookup yields CDR1 SQVTM and CDR2 ANQGSEA. Trimming took off 3 bases at V and 5 bases at J, with 13 bases between the two ends. The CDR3 DNA reads as TGCAGCGTTGATTTCGGGGTGCGGGAGACCCAGTACTTC. This gives the protein CSVDFGVRETQYF.

This clonotype was counted between two and nine times. V is TRBV20-1 and J is TRBJ2-3, with 10 positions matching TRBD2. The CDR3 has 15 residues. CDR1 and CDR2 from the germline V gene are DFQATT and SNEGSKA (reference sequence). V was pared by 0 bases and J by 9 bases, with 9 bases of the junction left unmatched. CDR3 in DNA: TGCAGTGCTAGAGATCTTAGCGGGGGGAGGGGAACGCAGTATTTT. Residues: CSARDLSGGRGTQYF.

This clonotype has more than one count but fewer than ten. Germline is not matched at one junction end, which may reflect a read error. The CDR3 coding sequence is TGCGCCAGCAGCTTGCGGTGGACTACGGACTACGAGCAGTACTTC. It is translated as CASSLRWTTDYEQYF. The chain employs TRBV5-5 and TRBJ2-7, with D possibly TRBD2 on 6 matching bases. Germline assignment: CDR1 SGHKS and CDR2 YYEKEE (reference sequence). The CDR3 is 15 amino acids.

The chain uses TRBV12-3 or TRBV12-4 and TRBJ1-5; 8 bases line up with TRBD1. The ends lost 8 bases at V and 4 bases at J; junction bases unmatched: 1. This CDR3 has 12 residues. CDR3 sequence: CASRTGNQPQHF. CDR3 DNA: TGTGCCAGCCGGACAGGGAATCAGCCCCAGCATTTT.

This clonotype has a count of ten or more. V and J are TRBV20-1 and TRBJ2-7, with 10 bases fitting TRBD2. The CDR3 extends over 16 amino acids. Germline CDR1 DFQATT, CDR2 SNEGSKA (reference sequence). Losses at the gene ends were 3 bases for V and 3 bases for J; bases not matched to a gene: 11. CDR3 nucleotide sequence: TGCAGTGCTAGTTGGCTAGCGGGAGAGGAGTTCTACGAGCAGTACTTC. This codes for CSASWLAGEEFYEQYF.

This clonotype was counted only a few times. The J gene is TRBJ1-6, the V gene TRBV12-3 or TRBV12-4; no clear D. Between the trimmed V and J ends, which lost 1 base and 10 bases, there was a span of 14 bases. This CDR3 comprises 15 residues. The CDR3: CASSLDPGSGSPLHF. For the CDR3, the DNA is TGTGCCAGCAGTTTAGATCCGGGGTCAGGCTCACCCCTCCACTTT.

The chain recombines TRBV20-1 with TRBJ2-5, with TRBD2 as a possible D gene (5 bases). The DNA end is a closer match to TRBJ2-1, so the J assignment may be wrong. Germline V gene sequence: CDR1 DFQATT, CDR2 SNEGSKA (reference sequence). The CDR3 is 20 residues long. This CDR3 is CSYRRIRTRGWWSSYNEQFF. The CDR3, as DNA: TGCAGTTATAGAAGAATTAGGACCCGGGGATGGTGGAGCTCCTACAATGAGCAGTTCTTC.

There are a few counts of this clonotype. The rearrangement links TRBV10-3 to TRBJ2-3, with 16 bases aligning to TRBD2. Germline CDR1 is ENHRY and CDR2 is SYGVKD. The CDR3 is made up of 17 amino acids. Losses at the gene ends were 3 bases for V and 4 bases for J; bases not matched to a gene: 4. The CDR3 DNA follows: TGTGCCATCAGTGACCCGGGACTAGCGGGAGGGGCAGATACGCAGTATTTT. The encoded protein is CAISDPGLAGGADTQYF.

The chain couples TRBV28 to TRBJ2-1; 8 nucleotides agree with TRBD1. With 7 bases clipped from V and 2 bases from J, the junction kept 4 bases outside the gene matches. The CDR3 covers 14 residues. The germline V gene has CDR1 MDHEN and CDR2 SYDVKM. The CDR3, as DNA: TGTGCCAGCACTCGACAGGGGACCTACAATGAGCAGTTCTTC. The encoded protein is CASTRQGTYNEQFF.